Listed here are 6 T cell receptor beta chains from one sample, sequenced in a study of post-analysis software for immune sequencing data. Overall study results and limits: A few TRBV segments occurring more often in patients than controls included TRBV5-6, TRBV5-1 and TRBV20-1.

These receptors' targets are unknown. Researchers reported that TCR beta cDNA libraries carried unique molecular identifiers. TCRdb re-called the PCR reads through MiXCR, storing one row per CDR3 protein. This sample carries around 700,000 distinct CDR3 sequences, roughly three fifths of them seen once, and the ten largest clones take around 11%. Sequenced: blood. These receptors came from a girl between 2 and 10 years old with multiple sclerosis.

This chain joins TRBV11-2 and TRBJ1-2; 7 bases line up with TRBD1. J gave up 8 bases and V 4 bases, and 7 bases lay outside the gene matches. The CDR3 is 13 residues long. Germline CDR1 reads SGHAT; CDR2 reads FQNNGV. The CDR3 spells CASSYRQGRGYTF. CDR3 DNA: TGTGCCAGCAGCTACCGACAGGGAAGAGGCTACACCTTC.

CDR3 nucleotides: TGTGCCAGCAGCTTACTCCAGGAGAGTTCTCATTATGGCTACACCTTC. Protein product: CASSLLQESSHYGYTF. V and J are TRBV11-2 and TRBJ1-2; D unclear. Trimming stripped 2 bases from V and 5 bases from J, with 18 bases between. Germline V gene lookup returns CDR1 SGHAT and CDR2 FQNNGV. The CDR3 has 16 amino acids.

The genes are TRBV11-2 and TRBJ2-7; D is ambiguous. CDR3 size: 14 residues. Trimming stripped 5 bases from V and 7 bases from J, with 18 bases between. Germline values: CDR1 SGHAT, CDR2 FQNNGV. The CDR3 DNA reads TGTGCCAGCAGCCCAATTCGTGTCCCCTCAGAGCAGTACTTC. Protein: CASSPIRVPSEQYF.

The chain employs TRBV29-1 and TRBJ2-5, with 10 bases that match TRBD1. With V trimmed by 3 bases and J by 0 bases, 7 bases remained unmatched. This CDR3 contains 16 residues. Germline CDR1 reads SQVTM; CDR2 reads ANQGSEA. The CDR3 here is CSVDGGQGIHQETQYF. CDR3 DNA: TGCAGCGTTGACGGGGGACAGGGGATCCACCAAGAGACCCAGTACTTC.

The chain uses TRBV24-1 and TRBJ2-1, with 10 bases lining up with TRBD1. Trimming took 3 bases from V and 4 from J; bases not matched to a gene: 5. Per germline, CDR1 KGHDR and CDR2 SFDVKD. CDR3 size: 16 residues. This CDR3 reads CATSDRTGGRYNEQFF. The CDR3 coding sequence is TGTGCCACCAGTGATAGGACAGGGGGACGGTACAATGAGCAGTTCTTC.

A note on this clonotype: The junction does not match germline at one end; this may be a read error. J is TRBJ2-1 and V is TRBV20-1; 10 bases align to TRBD2. In germline, CDR1 is DFQATT, CDR2 SNEGSKA (reference sequence). This CDR3 contains 19 residues. Written as DNA, the CDR3 is TGCAGTGCTAGAGATCGGCTAGCGGGAGCTGGGTCCTCCTACAATGAACAGTTCTTC. Translation gives CSARDRLAGAGSSYNEQFF.